This TCR beta chain stems from a study of cytomegalovirus exposure and HLA in healthy donors. About the research overall: Early released data had around 89 million unique TCRs, all coming from HLA-typed donors.

Vbeta (60) and Jbeta (13) primers were used in the PCR. Here immunoSEQ multiplex PCR was the method, and the copy in TCRdb shows in-frame clones only, minus some. Of approximately 190,000 clones in the sample, over 65% were seen once. Study-wide results and caveats: A later analysis linked a missense variant in DCLRE1C to the trimming of TCR beta V and J genes. Under in vitro conditions, three CMV-associated chains were confirmed as specific for CMV antigens.

V shed 0 bases and J shed 4 bases, with 8 bases lying between them. Looked up from germline, CDR1 is SGHRS and CDR2 is YFSETQ. The CDR3 contains 14 residues. About this clone itself: Its antigen is as yet unknown.

Sequenced material: PBMCs. This TCR came from a woman aged 45-65 years in good health and CMV-seropositive. The rearrangement links TRBV5-1 to TRBJ1-5; tentative D call: TRBD1 (5 bases). CDR3 loop: CASSLDGGNQPQHF. The CDR3, as DNA: TGCGCCAGCAGCTTGGATGGGGGGAATCAGCCCCAGCATTTT.